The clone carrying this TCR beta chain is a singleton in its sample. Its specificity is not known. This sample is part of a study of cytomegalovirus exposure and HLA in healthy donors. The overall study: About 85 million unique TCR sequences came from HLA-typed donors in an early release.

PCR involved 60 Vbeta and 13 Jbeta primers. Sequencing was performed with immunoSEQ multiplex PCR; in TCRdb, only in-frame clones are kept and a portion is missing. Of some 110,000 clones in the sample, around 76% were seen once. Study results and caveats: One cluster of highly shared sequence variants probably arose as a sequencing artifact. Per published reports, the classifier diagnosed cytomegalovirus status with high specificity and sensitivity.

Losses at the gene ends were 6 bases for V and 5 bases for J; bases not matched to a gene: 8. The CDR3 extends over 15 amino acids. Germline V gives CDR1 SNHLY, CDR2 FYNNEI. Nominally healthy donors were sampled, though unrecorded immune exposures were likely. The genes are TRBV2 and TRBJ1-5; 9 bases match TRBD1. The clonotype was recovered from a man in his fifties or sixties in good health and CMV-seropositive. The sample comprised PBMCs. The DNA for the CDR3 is TGTGCCAGCAGCGCGGGGACAGGGAGTGATCAGCCCCAGCATTTT. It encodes CASSAGTGSDQPQHF.